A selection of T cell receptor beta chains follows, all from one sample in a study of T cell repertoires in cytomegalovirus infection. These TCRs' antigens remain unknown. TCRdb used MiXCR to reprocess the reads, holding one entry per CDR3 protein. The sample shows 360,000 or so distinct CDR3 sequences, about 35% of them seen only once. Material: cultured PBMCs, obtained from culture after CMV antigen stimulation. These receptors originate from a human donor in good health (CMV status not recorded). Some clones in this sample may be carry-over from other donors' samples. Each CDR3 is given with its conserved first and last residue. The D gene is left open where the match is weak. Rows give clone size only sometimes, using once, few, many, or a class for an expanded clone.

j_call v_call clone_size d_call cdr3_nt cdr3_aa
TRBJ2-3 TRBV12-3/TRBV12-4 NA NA TGTGCCAGCAATCCCGGGCCCTCCCTTACGCAGTATTTT CASNPGPSLTQYF
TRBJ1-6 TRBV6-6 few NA TGTGCCAGCAGTTACTCTCCAACAGGGAGGAATTCACCCCTCCACTTT CASSYSPTGRNSPLHF
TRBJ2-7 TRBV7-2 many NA TGTGCCAGCAGCTTAGACTGGGGACCCTACGAGCAGTACTTC CASSLDWGPYEQYF
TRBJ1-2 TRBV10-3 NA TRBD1 TGTGCCATCAGTCGGGACAGGGATTATGGCTACACCTTC CAISRDRDYGYTF
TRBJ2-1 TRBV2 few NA TGTGCCAGCAGCCGGGACGGGAGCTCCTACAATGAGCAGTTCTTC CASSRDGSSYNEQFF
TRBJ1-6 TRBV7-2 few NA TGTGCCAGCAGCTCGCCCGATACAGGGAGGTTTAATTCACCCCTCCACTTT CASSSPDTGRFNSPLHF
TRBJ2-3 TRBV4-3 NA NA TGCGCCAGCAGCCAAGAGATTACCCTGACTGGGGATACGCAGTATTTT CASSQEITLTGDTQYF
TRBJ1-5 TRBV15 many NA TGTGCCACCAGCAGAGACAGGGGTGGTACTCAGCCCCAGCATTTT CATSRDRGGTQPQHF
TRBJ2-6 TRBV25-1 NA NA TGTGCCAGCAGTGAACGTTCGGTAGGGGCCAACGTCCTGACTTTC CASSERSVGANVLTF
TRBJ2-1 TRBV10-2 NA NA TGCGCCAGCAGCTCCGGGGGAGGCTACAATGAGCAGTTCTTC CASSSGGGYNEQFF
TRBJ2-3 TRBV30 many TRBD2 TGTGCCTGGAGTTTTGCGGGAGCAGATACGCAGTATTTT CAWSFAGADTQYF